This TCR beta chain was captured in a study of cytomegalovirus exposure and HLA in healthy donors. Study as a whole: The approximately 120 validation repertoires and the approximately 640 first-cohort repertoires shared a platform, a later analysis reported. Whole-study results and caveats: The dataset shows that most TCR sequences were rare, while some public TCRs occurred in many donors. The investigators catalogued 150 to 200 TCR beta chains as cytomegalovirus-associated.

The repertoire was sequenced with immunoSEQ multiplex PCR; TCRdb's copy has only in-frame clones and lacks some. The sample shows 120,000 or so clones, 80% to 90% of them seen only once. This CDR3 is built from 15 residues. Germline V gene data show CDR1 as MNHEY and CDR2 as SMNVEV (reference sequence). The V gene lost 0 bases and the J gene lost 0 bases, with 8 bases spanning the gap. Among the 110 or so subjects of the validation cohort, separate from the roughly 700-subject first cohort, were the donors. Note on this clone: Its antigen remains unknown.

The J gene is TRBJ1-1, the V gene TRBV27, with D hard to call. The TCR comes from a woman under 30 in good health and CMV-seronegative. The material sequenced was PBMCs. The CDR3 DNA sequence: TGTGCCAGCAGTTTATCGCAGACACTGAACACTGAAGCTTTCTTT. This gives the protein CASSLSQTLNTEAFF.